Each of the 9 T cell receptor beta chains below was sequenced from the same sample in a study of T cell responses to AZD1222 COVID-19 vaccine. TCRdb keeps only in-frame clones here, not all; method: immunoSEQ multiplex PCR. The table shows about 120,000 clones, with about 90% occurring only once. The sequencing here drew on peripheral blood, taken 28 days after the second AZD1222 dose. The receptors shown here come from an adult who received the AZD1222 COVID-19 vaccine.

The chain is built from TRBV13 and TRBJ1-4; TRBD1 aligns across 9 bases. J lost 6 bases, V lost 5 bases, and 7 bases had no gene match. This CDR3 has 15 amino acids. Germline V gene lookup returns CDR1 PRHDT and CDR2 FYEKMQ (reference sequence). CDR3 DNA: TGTGCCAGCAGCCCCCGACAGGGGGTTTATGAAAAACTGTTTTTT. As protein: CASSPRQGVYEKLFF.

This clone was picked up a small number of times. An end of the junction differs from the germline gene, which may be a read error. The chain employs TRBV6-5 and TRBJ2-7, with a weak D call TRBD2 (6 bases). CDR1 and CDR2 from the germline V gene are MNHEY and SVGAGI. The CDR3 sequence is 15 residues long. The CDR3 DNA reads TGTGCCAGCAGTTACATGTTCAGGGACTCCCACGAGCAGTACTTC. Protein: CASSYMFRDSHEQYF.

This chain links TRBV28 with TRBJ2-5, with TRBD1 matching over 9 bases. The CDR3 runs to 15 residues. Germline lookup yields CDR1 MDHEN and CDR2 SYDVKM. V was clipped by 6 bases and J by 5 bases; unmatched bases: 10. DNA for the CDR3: TGTGCCAGCAGCCTCCCCCGGACAGGGGAGGAGACCCAGTACTTC. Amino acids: CASSLPRTGEETQYF.

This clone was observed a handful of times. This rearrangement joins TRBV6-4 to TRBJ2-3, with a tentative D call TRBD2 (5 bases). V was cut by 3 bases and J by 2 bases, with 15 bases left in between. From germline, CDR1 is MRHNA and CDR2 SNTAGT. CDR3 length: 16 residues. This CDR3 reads CASSDAPAENTDTQYF. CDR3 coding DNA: TGTGCCAGCAGTGATGCTCCAGCGGAAAACACAGATACGCAGTATTTT.

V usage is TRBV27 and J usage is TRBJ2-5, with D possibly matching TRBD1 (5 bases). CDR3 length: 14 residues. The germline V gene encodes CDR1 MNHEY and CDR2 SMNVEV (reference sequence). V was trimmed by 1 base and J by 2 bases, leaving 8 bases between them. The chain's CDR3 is CASSLWGQQETQYF. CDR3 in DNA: TGTGCCAGCAGTTTATGGGGCCAGCAAGAGACCCAGTACTTC.

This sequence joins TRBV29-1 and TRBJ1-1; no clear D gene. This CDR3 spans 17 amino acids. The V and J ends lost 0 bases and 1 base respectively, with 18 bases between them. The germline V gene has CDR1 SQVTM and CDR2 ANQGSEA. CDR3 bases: TGCAGCGTTGAAGACGTAAGAGGCCTAGGCGGGAACACTGAAGCTTTCTTT. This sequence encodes CSVEDVRGLGGNTEAFF.

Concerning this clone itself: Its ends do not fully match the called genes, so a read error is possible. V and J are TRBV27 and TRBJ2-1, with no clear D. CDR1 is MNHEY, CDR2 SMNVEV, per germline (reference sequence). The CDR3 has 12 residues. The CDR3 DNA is TGTGCCAGCAGTCCTTACCCGGACGCAAGGGTCTTC. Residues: CASSPYPDARVF.

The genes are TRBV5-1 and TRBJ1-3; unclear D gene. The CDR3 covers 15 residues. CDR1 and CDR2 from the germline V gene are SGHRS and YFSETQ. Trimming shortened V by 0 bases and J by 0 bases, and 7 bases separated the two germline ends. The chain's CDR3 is CASSLGGVSGNTIYF. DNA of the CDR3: TGCGCCAGCAGCTTGGGCGGCGTCTCTGGAAACACCATATATTTT.

In DNA, the CDR3 is TGTGCCAGCAGCTTATTGGGACAGGGGGGTGGGACTGAAGCTTTCTTT. This encodes CASSLLGQGGGTEAFF. The rearrangement joins TRBV7-2 to TRBJ1-1, with 11 bases lining up with TRBD1. The CDR3 length is 16 residues. The germline gives CDR1 SGHTA, CDR2 FQGNSA. V was pared by 2 bases and J by 5 bases, with 7 bases of the junction left unmatched.